This T cell receptor beta chain comes out of a study of blood T cell repertoires in COVID-19. At the level of the study: The study drew acute and convalescent COVID-19 samples from the United States, Italy and Spain. The cDNA or gDNA used as material had been derived from T cells, B-cell-depleted T cells, or PBMCs.

Per the authors' pipeline: Estimated nucleated cell counts came from reference gene primer amplification. The protocol was immunoSEQ multiplex PCR, while the TCRdb copy is restricted to in-frame clones and leaves out a portion. The V and J calls and clone size come from that table; D and trimming were worked out from the DNA. The repertoire holds 210,000 or so clones, with 80% as singletons. Germline V gene lookup returns CDR1 SGHTA and CDR2 FQGNSA. The CDR3 is 16 residues long. After removal of 5 bases from V and 5 bases from J, the junction contained 9 bases not matched to a gene. The receptor's source is a human donor in a cohort sampled during active COVID-19. J is TRBJ1-6 and V is TRBV7-2, with 7 bases fitting TRBD1. Sequencing was done on a sample of peripheral blood. CDR3 in DNA: TGTGCCAGCAGCCCCCCGGGACAGAGACATAATTCACCCCTCCACTTT. Its translation: CASSPPGQRHNSPLHF.